The T cell receptor (beta chain) under discussion was sequenced for a study of blood T cell repertoires in COVID-19. Germline values: CDR1 SGDLS, CDR2 YYNGEE. V lost 0 bases to trimming and J lost 7 bases; unmatched junction nucleotides: 8. This CDR3 has 15 amino acids. Libraries were prepared by immunoSEQ multiplex PCR; TCRdb keeps only in-frame clonotypes and omits some of them. The sample consists of some 88,000 clones, approximately 91% of them appearing once. Source material: peripheral blood. The V gene is TRBV9, the J gene TRBJ1-2; 8 bases are a match to TRBD1. The origin of this receptor is a human donor with active COVID-19. The donor label of this sample is uncertain. CDR3 bases: TGTGCCAGCAGCGTAGGTCCGGACAGGGAGGGTGGCTACACCTTC. Its protein product is CASSVGPDREGGYTF.